This is a list of T cell receptor beta chains from one sample in a study of a mutant IDH1 vaccine in newly diagnosed glioma. Some clones are missing from TCRdb's copy, which holds only in-frame ones; the method was immunoSEQ multiplex PCR. The sample has tens of thousands of clones; 80% to 90% are singletons. For these TCRs, the target antigens are not known. The sequencing here drew on PBMCs, taken from a glioma patient whose treatment included an IDH1 peptide vaccine. The receptor source for this set is a man aged 35 to 55 with glioma. Each CDR3 is given with its conserved first and last residue. The D gene is left open where the match is weak. The size field is filled for only some rows; it gives once, few, many or a size class.

abundance | j_gene | d_gene | v_gene | CDR3nt | CDR3aa
- | TRBJ2-1 | - | TRBV2 | TGTGCCAGCCTGGTAGCGGAGCCCTACAATGAGCAGTTCTTC | CASLVAEPYNEQFF
- | TRBJ1-5 | - | TRBV28 | TGTGCCAGCAAGTTTGGCAGGGCGAGCAATCAGCCCCAGCATTTT | CASKFGRASNQPQHF
- | TRBJ2-5 | TRBD1 | TRBV7-2 | TGTGCCAGCAGCTCCGAGAAGACAGGGGGCCCATACGAGACCCAGTACTTC | CASSSEKTGGPYETQYF
- | TRBJ2-5 | - | TRBV9 | TGTGCCAGCAGCGTAGGCGGCTTAACGGGAGAGACCCAGTACTTC | CASSVGGLTGETQYF
- | TRBJ2-7 | - | TRBV6-5 | TGTGCCAGCAGTTACTCGAGGCAGACCTACGAGCAGTACTTC | CASSYSRQTYEQYF
- | TRBJ2-4 | TRBD2 | TRBV7-6 | TGTGCCAGCAGCTCGGGACTAGGGGTCCAAAACATTCAGTACTTC | CASSSGLGVQNIQYF
- | TRBJ2-1 | - | TRBV18 | TGTGCCAGCTCACCGCAGACAGGCTTCTACAATGAGCAGTTCTTC | CASSPQTGFYNEQFF
- | TRBJ1-1 | - | TRBV5-6 | TGTGCCAGCAGTTTACCCGTAGGGGTTTCGGACACTGAAGCTTTCTTT | CASSLPVGVSDTEAFF
- | TRBJ2-3 | - | TRBV29-1 | TGCAGCGTTCGTCCCTCTCGGGGGTCTAGCGGCACAGATACGCAGTATTTT | CSVRPSRGSSGTDTQYF
- | TRBJ2-7 | TRBD2 | TRBV27 | TGTGCCAGCAGTTTAACCAGCGGGAGCTACGAGCAGTACTTC | CASSLTSGSYEQYF
- | TRBJ2-7 | - | TRBV9 | TGTGCCAGCAGCCCTCAGGGGGGCCCCTACGAGCAGTACTTC | CASSPQGGPYEQYF
- | TRBJ1-3 | - | TRBV5-6 | TGTGCCAGCAGCTCTACGCCTGGAAACACCATATATTTT | CASSSTPGNTIYF
- | TRBJ1-5 | - | TRBV28 | TGTGCCAGCAGTCACCCCCCCGGGCCCCAGCATTTT | CASSHPPGPQHF
- | TRBJ1-1 | - | TRBV7-8 | TGTGCCAGCAGCTTAAGAACGAACACTGAAGCTTTCTTT | CASSLRTNTEAFF
few | TRBJ2-7 | TRBD1 | TRBV10-3 | TGTGCCATCAGTGAGCCCGGACAGGGAATGGGCTACGAGCAGTACTTC | CAISEPGQGMGYEQYF
- | TRBJ1-2 | - | TRBV5-4 | TGTGCCAGCAGCCCTCCGGGACAACGCTATGGCTACACCTTC | CASSPPGQRYGYTF
- | TRBJ2-2 | - | TRBV10-3 | TGTGCCATCAGCGAAGTAACCGGGGAGCTGTTTTTT | CAISEVTGELFF
- | TRBJ2-1 | - | TRBV7-2 | TGTGCCAGCAGCATCACTAGGAGCTCCTACAATGAGCAGTTCTTC | CASSITRSSYNEQFF
- | TRBJ2-1 | - | TRBV7-8 | TGTGCCATCGGGGATGAGCAGTTCTTC | CAIGDEQFF
- | TRBJ1-1 | - | TRBV28 | TGTGCCAGCAGTTTACAGGACCTTATCATGAACACTGAAGCTTTCTTT | CASSLQDLIMNTEAFF
- | TRBJ2-3 | TRBD1 | TRBV6-1 | TGTGCCAGCAGTATACAGGGGGCAGGCACAGATACGCAGTATTTT | CASSIQGAGTDTQYF
- | TRBJ1-5 | - | TRBV10-3 | TGTGCCATCGGGGAAAGCAATCAGCCCCAGCATTTT | CAIGESNQPQHF